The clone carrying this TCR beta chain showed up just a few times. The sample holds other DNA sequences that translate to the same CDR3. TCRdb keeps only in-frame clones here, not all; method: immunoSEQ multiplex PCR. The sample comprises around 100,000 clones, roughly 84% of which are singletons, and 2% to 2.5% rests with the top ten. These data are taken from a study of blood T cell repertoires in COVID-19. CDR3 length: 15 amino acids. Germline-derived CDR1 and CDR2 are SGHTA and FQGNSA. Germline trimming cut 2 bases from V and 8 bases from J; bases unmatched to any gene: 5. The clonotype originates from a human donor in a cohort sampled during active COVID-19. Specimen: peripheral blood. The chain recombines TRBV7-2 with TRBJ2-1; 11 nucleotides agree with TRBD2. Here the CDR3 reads CASSLFSGGADEQFF. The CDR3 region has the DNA TGTGCCAGCAGCTTATTTAGCGGGGGGGCCGATGAGCAGTTCTTC.